Listed below are T cell receptor beta chains from one sample, sequenced in a study of T-cell reconstitution after alpha-beta-depleted transplantation in children. TCRdb fed the PCR reads into MiXCR, producing one record per CDR3 protein. The data contain approximately 250,000 distinct CDR3 sequences, 9.7% of them singletons. Sample: PBMCs from the stem cell graft donor, taken from the stem cell graft. These receptors came from a human donor who donated a stem cell graft to a child with SCID. Both conserved end residues are part of each CDR3. The D gene is left open where the match is weak. Only some rows state a clone size, as once, few, many or a class for expanded clones.

d_gene,v_gene,abundance,j_gene,CDR3aa,CDR3nt
-,TRBV6-5,few,TRBJ2-1,CASSRPGNEQFF,TGTGCCAGCTCGCGCCCCGGCAATGAGCAGTTCTTC
TRBD2,TRBV7-2,many,TRBJ2-5,CASSLAGGGKETQYF,TGTGCCAGCAGCTTAGCGGGCGGGGGGAAAGAGACCCAGTACTTC
-,TRBV18,many,TRBJ1-2,CASSSKGRGGYTF,TGTGCCAGCTCATCCAAGGGGCGAGGTGGCTACACCTTC
-,TRBV18,many,TRBJ1-1,CASSQGENTEAFF,TGTGCCAGCTCACAGGGGGAGAACACTGAAGCTTTCTTT
-,TRBV27,many,TRBJ1-5,CASRTGYSNQPQHF,TGTGCCAGCAGAACGGGTTATAGCAATCAGCCCCAGCATTTT
TRBD2,TRBV20-1,few,TRBJ2-1,CSARGELAGGSPYNEQFF,TGCAGTGCCCGCGGCGAGCTAGCGGGGGGCAGCCCCTACAATGAGCAGTTCTTC
-,TRBV15,many,TRBJ1-4,CATSKLRGDEKLFF,TGTGCCACCAGCAAATTGAGGGGGGATGAAAAACTGTTTTTT
TRBD1,TRBV20-1,many,TRBJ2-4,CSADRQGAKNIQYF,TGCAGTGCCGATCGACAGGGGGCCAAAAACATTCAGTACTTC
TRBD2,TRBV5-1,many,TRBJ2-1,CASSLGASGEGEQFF,TGCGCCAGCAGCTTGGGGGCTAGCGGGGAAGGTGAGCAGTTCTTC
-,TRBV5-1,many,TRBJ2-2,CASTGQPGTGELFF,TGCGCCAGCACCGGACAGCCTGGCACCGGGGAGCTGTTTTTT
-,TRBV5-1,many,TRBJ2-1,CASSLDGQSSYNEQFF,TGCGCCAGCAGCTTGGACGGCCAATCCTCCTACAATGAGCAGTTCTTC
TRBD2,TRBV4-2,medium-sized,TRBJ2-2,CASSQDGSGGPGELFF,TGTGCCAGCAGCCAAGATGGGAGCGGGGGCCCCGGGGAGCTGTTTTTT
-,TRBV7-2,many,TRBJ2-1,CASSFDGRSYNEQFF,TGTGCCAGCAGCTTCGACGGACGCTCCTACAATGAGCAGTTCTTC
TRBD2,TRBV6-4,many,TRBJ2-3,CASSARTSATDTQYF,TGTGCCAGCAGTGCTCGGACTAGCGCGACAGATACGCAGTATTTT
TRBD1,TRBV10-3,many,TRBJ1-1,CANGQGLNTEAFF,TGTGCCAACGGACAGGGTCTGAACACTGAAGCTTTCTTT
-,TRBV4-3,many,TRBJ2-3,CASSLDSHTDTQYF,TGCGCCAGCAGCCTGGACTCACACACAGATACGCAGTATTTT
-,TRBV18,many,TRBJ2-7,CASSPIRGASYEQYF,TGTGCCAGCTCCCCAATTCGGGGGGCCTCCTACGAGCAGTACTTC
TRBD1,TRBV6-5,many,TRBJ2-1,CASSRLGQGTYNEQFF,TGTGCCAGCAGCCGCCTCGGACAGGGGACGTACAATGAGCAGTTCTTC
-,TRBV10-1,many,TRBJ2-5,CASSDGPSKTQYF,TGCGCCAGCTCTGATGGGCCGTCGAAGACCCAGTACTTC
TRBD2,TRBV5-1,many,TRBJ2-3,CATTGLAGSDTQYF,TGCGCCACCACGGGACTAGCGGGTTCGGATACGCAGTATTTT
-,TRBV2,-,TRBJ2-5,CASSEWGGAQETQYF,TGTGCCAGCAGTGAATGGGGGGGCGCTCAAGAGACCCAGTACTTC
TRBD2,TRBV6-2/TRBV6-3,many,TRBJ2-1,CASSLSSGENEQFF,TGTGCCAGCAGTCTCTCTAGCGGGGAGAATGAGCAGTTCTTC
-,TRBV5-4,many,TRBJ2-2,CASSPKSGGNTGELFF,TGTGCCAGCAGCCCAAAAAGCGGCGGAAACACCGGGGAGCTGTTTTTT
TRBD1,TRBV5-1,many,TRBJ2-1,CASSGKSGTGAYNEQFF,TGCGCCAGCAGCGGCAAATCCGGGACAGGAGCCTACAATGAGCAGTTCTTC
-,TRBV18,many,TRBJ1-1,CASSPMVMAEAFF,TGTGCCAGCTCACCAATGGTTATGGCTGAAGCTTTCTTT
TRBD1,TRBV24-1,many,TRBJ1-2,CATSDTDRGSSDYGYTF,TGTGCCACCAGTGATACGGACAGGGGAAGTAGTGACTATGGCTACACCTTC
-,TRBV5-1,many,TRBJ1-3,CASNGGPGGFSGNTIYF,TGCGCCAGCAATGGAGGGCCAGGAGGCTTCTCTGGAAACACCATATATTTT
-,TRBV7-2,-,TRBJ2-7,CASSLRGPNYEQYF,TGTGCCAGCAGCTTACGGGGGCCGAACTACGAGCAGTACTTC
-,TRBV4-3,many,TRBJ1-2,CASSQDPGVGDGYTF,TGCGCCAGCAGCCAAGATCCCGGGGTAGGGGATGGCTACACCTTC
-,TRBV9,many,TRBJ2-7,CASSVGQGKAGVYEQYF,TGTGCCAGCAGCGTCGGGCAGGGTAAGGCCGGGGTCTACGAGCAGTACTTC
-,TRBV27,many,TRBJ2-1,CASSLEPDNYNEQFF,TGTGCCAGCAGTTTAGAACCAGATAACTACAATGAGCAGTTCTTC
-,TRBV6-1,many,TRBJ1-6,CASSEPYRQLLPLHF,TGTGCCAGCAGTGAACCCTACCGACAGTTGCTGCCCCTCCACTTT
-,TRBV20-1,many,TRBJ2-7,CSAGPGLGHEQYF,TGCAGTGCAGGGCCGGGACTGGGCCACGAGCAGTACTTC
-,TRBV7-2,many,TRBJ2-7,CASSLKARAYEQYF,TGTGCCAGCAGTCTTAAAGCTAGGGCCTACGAGCAGTACTTC
-,TRBV6-5,few,TRBJ1-4,CASSYSRRADEKLFF,TGTGCCAGCAGTTACTCTAGGCGCGCAGATGAAAAACTGTTTTTT
-,TRBV29-1,many,TRBJ1-1,CSVEDQVSEAFF,TGCAGCGTTGAAGATCAGGTTTCTGAAGCTTTCTTT
-,TRBV18,-,TRBJ1-2,CASSPTGVNYGYTF,TGTGCCAGCTCACCCACGGGCGTCAATTATGGCTACACCTTC
TRBD1,TRBV4-1,-,TRBJ1-2,CASSQRTGIYYGYTF,TGCGCCAGCAGCCAAAGGACAGGGATTTACTATGGCTACACCTTC
TRBD1,TRBV20-1,many,TRBJ1-1,CSANTGAGDWAEAFF,TGCAGTGCTAATACAGGGGCGGGGGATTGGGCTGAAGCTTTCTTT
-,TRBV28,many,TRBJ1-1,CASSFDPNTEAFF,TGTGCCAGCAGTTTCGATCCGAACACTGAAGCTTTCTTT
-,TRBV3-1,many,TRBJ2-2,CASSRTNGGELFF,TGTGCCAGCAGCCGAACAAACGGCGGGGAGCTGTTTTTT
TRBD1,TRBV5-1,many,TRBJ1-2,CASSLQGADYGYTF,TGCGCCAGCAGCTTACAGGGGGCTGACTATGGCTACACCTTC
-,TRBV3-1,-,TRBJ1-4,CASRAPGRGNEKLFF,TGTGCCAGCAGAGCGCCGGGACGAGGTAATGAAAAACTGTTTTTT
-,TRBV20-1,-,TRBJ1-1,CSARVGGGRDTEAFF,TGCAGTGCTAGGGTAGGGGGGGGACGGGACACTGAAGCTTTCTTT
TRBD2,TRBV18,many,TRBJ2-3,CASSPGLADDTQYF,TGTGCCAGCTCACCGGGACTAGCTGACGATACGCAGTATTTT
-,TRBV7-6,many,TRBJ1-6,CASSPRRGGANSPLHF,TGTGCCAGCAGCCCCCGCCGTGGGGGAGCGAATTCACCCCTCCACTTT
-,TRBV5-1,many,TRBJ2-7,CASSLDGPNEQYF,TGCGCCAGCAGCTTGGACGGTCCCAACGAGCAGTACTTC
TRBD1,TRBV12-3/TRBV12-4,few,TRBJ1-4,CASSQGQPNEKLFF,TGTGCCAGCAGTCAGGGACAGCCAAATGAAAAACTGTTTTTT
-,TRBV19,-,TRBJ2-2,CASSIFSPIGTGELFF,TGTGCCAGTAGTATTTTTAGTCCTATTGGGACCGGGGAGCTGTTTTTT
TRBD1,TRBV5-1,many,TRBJ2-2,CASRLSTGGIRELFF,TGCGCCAGCAGACTTTCGACAGGGGGTATCAGGGAGCTGTTTTTT